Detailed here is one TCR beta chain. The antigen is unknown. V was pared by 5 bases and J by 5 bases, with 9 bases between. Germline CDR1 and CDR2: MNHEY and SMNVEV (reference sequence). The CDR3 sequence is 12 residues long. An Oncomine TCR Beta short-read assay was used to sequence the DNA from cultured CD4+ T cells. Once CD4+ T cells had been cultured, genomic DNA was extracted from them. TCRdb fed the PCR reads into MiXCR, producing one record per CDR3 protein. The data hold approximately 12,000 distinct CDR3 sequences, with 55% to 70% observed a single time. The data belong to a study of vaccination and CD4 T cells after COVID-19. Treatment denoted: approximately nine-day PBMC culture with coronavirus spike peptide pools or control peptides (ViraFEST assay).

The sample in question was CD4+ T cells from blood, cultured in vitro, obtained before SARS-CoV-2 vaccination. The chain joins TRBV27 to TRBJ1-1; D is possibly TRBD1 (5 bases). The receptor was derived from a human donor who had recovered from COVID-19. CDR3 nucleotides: TGTGCCAGCAGTGGCAGGGTAACTGAAGCTTTCTTT. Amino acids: CASSGRVTEAFF.